Below, 10 T cell receptor beta chains from the same sample are listed, as sequenced in a study of blood T cell repertoires in COVID-19. Here immunoSEQ multiplex PCR was the method, and the copy in TCRdb shows in-frame clones only, minus some. This table has some 100,000 clones, about 86% appearing once. Sequenced sample: PBMCs or T cells enriched from blood (not recorded which). The receptors shown here come from a woman aged 50 to 65 who had recovered from COVID-19.

The chain is built from TRBV4-1 and TRBJ1-4; 8 bases fit TRBD1. The germline V gene encodes CDR1 MGHRA and CDR2 YSYEKL. CDR3 length: 15 residues. The V segment lost 4 bases and the J segment 8 bases; nucleotides outside the gene matches: 9. The CDR3 loop is CASSPPQGGSEKLFF. The CDR3 DNA is TGCGCCAGCAGCCCCCCACAGGGGGGTAGCGAAAAACTGTTTTTT.

The CDR3 bases are TGTGCCAGCAGTTTCATACAGGGGGCAACCGGGGAGCTGTTTTTT. It specifies CASSFIQGATGELFF. The chain is built from TRBV28 and TRBJ2-2, with 9 bases aligning to TRBD1. Germline CDR1 and CDR2: MDHEN and SYDVKM. The CDR3 consists of 15 residues. J gave up 5 bases and V 3 bases, and 4 bases lay outside the gene matches.

V is TRBV20-1 and J is TRBJ1-1, with D unclear. The germline V gene encodes CDR1 DFQATT and CDR2 SNEGSKA (reference sequence). The ends were cut back, 3 bases at V and 5 bases at J, with 16 bases in the middle. The CDR3 runs to 14 residues. CDR3 protein: CSASSGRGSTEAFF. The CDR3 DNA reads as TGCAGTGCTAGTTCGGGCAGAGGGAGTACTGAAGCTTTCTTT.

This sequence joins TRBV19 and TRBJ1-2; 9 bases map to TRBD1. CDR3 size: 14 residues. V was pared by 6 bases and J by 8 bases, with 10 bases of the junction left unmatched. CDR1 LNHDA and CDR2 SQIVND come from the germline V gene (reference sequence). The CDR3 loop is CASRITGGVGGYTF. CDR3 bases: TGTGCCAGTAGAATTACAGGGGGCGTTGGGGGCTACACCTTC.

The V and J genes are TRBV11-2 and TRBJ2-5, with D uncertain. This CDR3 region has 14 residues. V was shortened by 3 bases and J by 4 bases, with 12 bases between the two germline ends. Germline V gene lookup returns CDR1 SGHAT and CDR2 FQNNGV. The CDR3: CASSFVSPGETQYF. DNA of the CDR3: TGTGCCAGCAGCTTTGTGTCGCCGGGAGAGACCCAGTACTTC.

This chain connects TRBV6-1 to TRBJ1-5; a possible D gene is TRBD1 (5 bases). The CDR3 is made up of 12 amino acids. The germline V gene has CDR1 MNHNS and CDR2 SASEGT. CDR3 residues: CAAGGLRQPQHF. The CDR3 DNA follows: TGTGCGGCGGGGGGATTGCGTCAGCCCCAGCATTTT.

This chain connects TRBV7-9 to TRBJ1-2; maybe TRBD1 (6 bases). V was cut by 1 base and J by 4 bases, with 25 bases left in between. Per germline, CDR1 SEHNR and CDR2 FQNEAQ (reference sequence). The CDR3 loop spans 19 amino acids. CDR3 coding DNA: TGTGCCAGCAGCTTAGTCCTTATGACAGGTCCCTCCTCTTTCTATGGCTACACCTTC. It encodes CASSLVLMTGPSSFYGYTF.

This clone appeared a few times. The V gene is TRBV2, the J gene TRBJ2-7; TRBD2 agrees at 9 bases. The CDR3 consists of 14 residues. Germline trimming cut 4 bases from V and 6 bases from J; bases unmatched to any gene: 7. Germline CDR1 and CDR2: SNHLY and FYNNEI. CDR3 residues: CASSGGGRVGEQYF. Written as DNA, the CDR3 is TGTGCCAGCAGTGGGGGCGGGAGGGTCGGCGAGCAGTACTTC.

The chain combines TRBV7-3 with TRBJ2-3, with TRBD2 matching over 7 bases. Trimming took 3 bases from V and 4 from J; bases not matched to a gene: 7. There are 15 residues in the CDR3. Germline lookup yields CDR1 SGHTA and CDR2 FQGTGA. CDR3 bases: TGTGCCAGCAGCTTGGGCGGGGGTTGGGCAGATACGCAGTATTTT. As protein: CASSLGGGWADTQYF.

This chain connects TRBV6-5 to TRBJ2-2; TRBD2 matches 8 bases. The CDR3 is 14 residues long. Unmatched junction bases numbered 3, after V lost 6 bases and J lost 3 bases. Germline CDR1 is MNHEY and CDR2 is SVGAGI. DNA of the CDR3: TGTGCCAGCAGGGGACTAGTTCACACCGGGGAGCTGTTTTTT. Translated, it gives CASRGLVHTGELFF.